Given below is one TCR beta chain in context. Its antigen is unknown. Using RNA template, CDR3s of TCR alpha and beta were amplified with iRepertoire arm-PCR. Input was 100-400 ng of tissue mRNA or PBMC total RNA. TCRdb recomputed calls from the multiplex PCR reads with MiXCR, one row per CDR3 protein. The table includes some 160,000 distinct CDR3 sequences, about 46% detected once. Germline lookup yields CDR1 LGHDT and CDR2 YNNKEL (reference sequence). This CDR3 has 16 amino acids. J lost 6 bases, V lost 1 base, and 8 bases had no gene match. The data are from a study of glioma-infiltrating T cells. The study's findings and limits: Gliomas, especially low-grade, showed above-expected tissue-blood divergence; non-neoplastic patients showed below.

This chain joins TRBV3-1 and TRBJ2-1, with 8 positions matching TRBD1. The sequence derives from a human donor with low-grade glioma or glioblastoma, undergoing nonglioma brain surgery, or in good health (not recorded which). The sequenced sample was glioma tissue, nonneoplastic brain tissue, or PBMCs (not recorded which). This chain's CDR3 is CASSQVIGQGRNEQFF. In DNA, the CDR3 is TGTGCCAGCAGCCAAGTGATCGGACAGGGACGCAATGAGCAGTTCTTC.